This note documents a single T cell receptor beta chain sequence. Produced via immunoSEQ multiplex PCR; TCRdb's table is partial and in-frame only. The data show around 290,000 clones, approximately 89% seen once. This sample is drawn from a study of blood T cell repertoires in COVID-19. About the study: The analysed material was cDNA or gDNA that came from T cells, B-cell-depleted T cells, or PBMCs.

Patients of the Seattle cohort, enrolled during active infection, were followed longitudinally. The CDR3 has 15 amino acids. V was clipped by 6 bases and J by 3 bases, with 17 bases between them. CDR1 MRHNA and CDR2 SNTAGT come from the germline V gene. The sequenced material came from peripheral blood. This TCR was recovered from a woman between 25 and 40 years old with COVID-19, enrolled during active disease. The chain recombines TRBV6-4 with TRBJ1-1; D possibly corresponds to TRBD1 (5 bases). In DNA form, the CDR3 reads TGTGCCAGCAGAGCGGAGGGGCGCGGGGACACTGAAGCTTTCTTT. It specifies CASRAEGRGDTEAFF.